This T cell receptor beta chain was captured in a study of cytomegalovirus exposure and HLA in healthy donors. Per the germline V gene, CDR1 is SGHAT and CDR2 is FQNNGV. This CDR3 has 15 amino acids. The V and J ends lost 6 bases and 0 bases, in that order; junction bases with no gene match: 8. In the PCR, 60 Vbeta and 13 Jbeta primers were used. TCRdb's copy holds only in-frame clones and misses some; the assay was immunoSEQ multiplex PCR. Of approximately 120,000 clones in the sample, approximately 87% are singletons; the top ten hold 15% to 25%. The chain uses TRBV11-2 and TRBJ2-7; 7 positions match TRBD1. The source of this sequence is a man between 18 and 35 years old in good health and CMV-seropositive. Sequenced input: PBMCs. The CDR3 sequence: CASRQTRDSSYEQYF. As DNA, the CDR3 is TGTGCCAGCAGACAGACCCGGGACAGCTCCTACGAGCAGTACTTC.